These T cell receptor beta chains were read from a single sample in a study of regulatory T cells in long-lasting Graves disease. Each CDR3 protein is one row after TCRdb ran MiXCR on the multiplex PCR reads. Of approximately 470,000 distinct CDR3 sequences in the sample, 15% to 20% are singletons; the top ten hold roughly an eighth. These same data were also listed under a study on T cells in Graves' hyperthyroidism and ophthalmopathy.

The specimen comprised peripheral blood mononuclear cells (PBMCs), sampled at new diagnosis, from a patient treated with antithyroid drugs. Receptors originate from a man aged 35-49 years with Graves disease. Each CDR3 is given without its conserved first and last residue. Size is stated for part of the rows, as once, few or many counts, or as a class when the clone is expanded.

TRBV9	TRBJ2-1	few	ASSAPVTGLAGYEESQF
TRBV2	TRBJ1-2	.	ATRTGGGYT
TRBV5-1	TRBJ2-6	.	ASTEAGANVLT
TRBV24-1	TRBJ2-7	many	ATSDPMIKGRYEQY
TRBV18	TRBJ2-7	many	ASSPLMTSESYEQY
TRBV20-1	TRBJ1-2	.	SASYYGYGYT
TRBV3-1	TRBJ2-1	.	ASSYGQNSYNEQF
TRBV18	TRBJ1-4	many	ASSPPTGPWNEKLF
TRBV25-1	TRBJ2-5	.	ASGSRRADQETQY
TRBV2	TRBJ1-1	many	ASSEGTTGRLGAF
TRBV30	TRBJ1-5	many	AWSVGQRKNQPQH
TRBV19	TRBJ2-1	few	ASKELARNEQF
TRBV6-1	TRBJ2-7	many	ASSLGAPTLYEQY
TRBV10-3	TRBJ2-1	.	AISELLAGAPRNEQF
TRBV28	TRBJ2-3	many	ASSFITSGGTDTQY
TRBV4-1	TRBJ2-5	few	ASSRRLAGGQETQY
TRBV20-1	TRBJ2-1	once	SASGINNEQF
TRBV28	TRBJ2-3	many	ASSSPAGPHQY
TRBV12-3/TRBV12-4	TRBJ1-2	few	ASSPGFPGYT
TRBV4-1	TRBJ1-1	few	ASSQRQGMNTEAF
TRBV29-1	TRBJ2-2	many	SVAGGADTGELF
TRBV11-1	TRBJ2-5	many	ASSYHSFGEEETQY
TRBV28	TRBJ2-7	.	ASWGYTFAEQY
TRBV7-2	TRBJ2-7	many	ASSLEARKYSYEQY